Each of the 17 T cell receptor beta chains below was sequenced from the same sample in a study of shared clonotypes between healthy human individuals. Method: immunoSEQ multiplex PCR; TCRdb's copy keeps in-frame clones and lacks some. The data show millions of clones, with roughly 94% seen just once and roughly 0.13% held by the top ten. Sequencing was done on a sample of naive CD4+ T cells sorted from blood. Stated subset: CD45RA+ positively selected. The receptors come from a man aged 18 to 35 in good health.

This chain joins TRBV15 and TRBJ2-7; the match to TRBD2 covers 12 bases. V trimming: 1 base; J trimming: 1 base; junction bases outside the gene matches: 5. CDR1 and CDR2 (germline): LNHNV, YYDKDF (reference sequence). This CDR3 has 17 residues. CDR3 DNA sequence: TGTGCCACCAGCAGAGGCAGGGGGACTAGCGGGTCCTACGAGCAGTACTTC. It specifies CATSRGRGTSGSYEQYF.

This chain uses TRBV6-5 with TRBJ2-7; unclear D gene. Germline V gene sequence: CDR1 MNHEY, CDR2 SVGAGI. The CDR3 loop spans 13 amino acids. Between the trimmed V and J ends, which lost 0 bases and 4 bases, there was a span of 7 bases. CDR3 DNA: TGTGCCAGCAGTTACTCGTCCGAATACGAGCAGTACTTC. Translated, it gives CASSYSSEYEQYF.

The J gene is TRBJ2-3, the V gene TRBV19; unclear D gene. The germline CDR1 and CDR2 sequences are LNHDA and SQIVND (reference sequence). The CDR3 length is 17 residues. V was shortened by 3 bases and J by 2 bases, with 18 bases between the two germline ends. In DNA form, the CDR3 reads TGTGCCAGTAGTATTCTTAGCCGGGCCAGCAACACAGATACGCAGTATTTT. It specifies CASSILSRASNTDTQYF.

The V and J genes are TRBV18 and TRBJ1-1; weak D call: TRBD1 (5 bases). Germline CDR1 KGHSH, CDR2 LQKENI. The V gene lost 2 bases and the J gene lost 0 bases, with 10 bases spanning the gap. CDR3 length equals 15 residues. The CDR3: CASSPGEGMNTEAFF. DNA of the CDR3: TGTGCCAGCTCACCAGGGGAGGGGATGAACACTGAAGCTTTCTTT.

This chain links TRBV5-1 with TRBJ2-1; unclear D gene. Germline values: CDR1 SGHRS, CDR2 YFSETQ. The CDR3 consists of 13 residues. Between the trimmed V and J ends, which lost 3 bases and 6 bases, there was a span of 10 bases. CDR3 bases: TGCGCCAGCAGCTCGATATCGGGCAATGAGCAGTTCTTC. Translating it yields CASSSISGNEQFF.

This clone was observed a single time. This chain links TRBV29-1 with TRBJ1-3; no definite D call. The CDR3 runs to 14 residues. Trimming stripped 7 bases from V and 0 bases from J, with 13 bases between. Germline V gene lookup returns CDR1 SQVTM and CDR2 ANQGSEA. The CDR3 bases are TGCAGCGCCCTAGGGCTGAGCTCTGGAAACACCATATATTTT. The encoded protein is CSALGLSSGNTIYF.

The chain combines TRBV7-2 with TRBJ2-6; TRBD1 matches 8 bases. V gave up 2 bases and J gave up 4 bases; unmatched junction bases: 7. In germline, CDR1 is SGHTA, CDR2 FQGNSA. The CDR3 is 17 residues long. Here the CDR3 reads CASSLSQGAPGANVLTF. The CDR3 DNA is TGTGCCAGCAGCTTATCCCAGGGGGCGCCCGGGGCCAACGTCCTGACTTTC.

The chain carries TRBV25-1 and TRBJ2-7; the D call may be TRBD1 or TRBD2 (5 bases each). Germline loops: CDR1 MGHDK, CDR2 SYGVNS. Trimming stripped 2 bases from V and 3 bases from J, with 11 bases between. This CDR3 is 14 amino acids long. The CDR3 protein is CASSEGGRNYEQYF. The CDR3 nucleotides are TGTGCCAGCAGTGAAGGGGGACGGAACTACGAGCAGTACTTC.

This chain joins TRBV10-3 and TRBJ2-6; a possible D gene is TRBD1 (6 bases). Per the germline V gene, CDR1 is ENHRY and CDR2 is SYGVKD. Trimming stripped 2 bases from V and 0 bases from J, with 8 bases between. CDR3 size: 16 residues. The CDR3 DNA is TGTGCCATCAGTGAGCCACAGGGCTCTGGGGCCAACGTCCTGACTTTC. Encoded protein: CAISEPQGSGANVLTF.

This clone was picked up a small number of times. The chain recombines TRBV6-1 with TRBJ1-5; tentatively, D is TRBD1 (5 bases). This CDR3 comprises 13 residues. Trimming removed 9 bases from V and 0 bases from J, with 9 bases in between. CDR1 is MNHNS and CDR2 is SASEGT in the germline V gene. In DNA, the CDR3 is TGTGCCAGTTTGGGGGATAGCAATCAGCCCCAGCATTTT. Protein sequence: CASLGDSNQPQHF.

The V and J genes are TRBV6-5 and TRBJ1-1; the match to TRBD1 covers 7 bases. With 8 bases clipped from V and 3 bases from J, the junction kept 6 bases outside the gene matches. Germline assignment: CDR1 MNHEY and CDR2 SVGAGI. CDR3 length equals 13 residues. This CDR3 reads CASRVTGYTEAFF. CDR3 nucleotides: TGTGCCAGCCGTGTGACAGGGTACACTGAAGCTTTCTTT.

This clone appeared once. The chain carries TRBV19 and TRBJ2-7; 8 nucleotides align to TRBD1. CDR3 size: 14 residues. The ends lost 8 bases at V and 4 bases at J; junction bases unmatched: 10. The germline CDR1 and CDR2 sequences are LNHDA and SQIVND (reference sequence). CDR3 DNA sequence: TGTGCCAGTCGGGGAACAGGGGGTCGGTACGAGCAGTACTTC. Residues: CASRGTGGRYEQYF. The full variable domain, rest sourced from reference TRBV19 and TRBJ2-7, is DGGITQSPKYLFRKEGQNVTLSCEQNLNHDAMYWYRQDPGQGLRLIYYSQIVNDFQKGDIAEGYSVSREKKESFPLTVTSAQKNPTAFYLCASRGTGGRYEQYFGPGTRLTVT.

J is TRBJ2-2 and V is TRBV7-2; 7 positions agree with TRBD2. The CDR3 is made up of 15 amino acids. Germline V gene sequence: CDR1 SGHTA, CDR2 FQGNSA. V was pared by 7 bases and J by 1 base, with 6 bases of the junction left unmatched. Here the CDR3 reads CASNPAGVNTGELFF. The CDR3 DNA follows: TGTGCCAGCAACCCGGCGGGGGTGAACACCGGGGAGCTGTTTTTT.

This chain joins TRBV28 and TRBJ2-7, with 9 bases identical to TRBD1. The germline V gene encodes CDR1 MDHEN and CDR2 SYDVKM. Germline trimming cut 7 bases from V and 6 bases from J; bases unmatched to any gene: 10. This CDR3 has 14 residues. The CDR3 sequence is CASTAGTGRFEQYF. CDR3 in DNA: TGTGCCAGCACCGCCGGGACAGGGCGATTCGAGCAGTACTTC.

This CDR3 reads CASSFVAGQDLAGANVLTF. The CDR3 DNA is TGTGCCAGCAGCTTCGTAGCTGGACAGGATTTGGCTGGGGCCAACGTCCTGACTTTC. The gene calls are TRBV9 and TRBJ2-6, with TRBD1 identical over 7 bases. V shed 4 bases, J shed 2 bases, and the junction held 15 bases outside the gene matches. The CDR3 spans 19 residues. Per the germline V gene, CDR1 is SGDLS and CDR2 is YYNGEE.

The chain couples TRBV30 to TRBJ2-7; the D gene could be TRBD1 or TRBD2 (5 bases each). The germline V and J ends were trimmed by 2 bases and 7 bases, with 21 bases remaining between them. The CDR3 is made up of 15 amino acids. Per the germline V gene, CDR1 is GTSNPN and CDR2 is SVGIG (reference sequence). The CDR3 DNA is TGTGCCTGGAGTTTTCTCGGGACGGTCCTATGGGAGCAGTACTTC. Translating it yields CAWSFLGTVLWEQYF.

The CDR3, as DNA: TGTGCCAGCAGCCCCAACCCCCGTACGACAGGGATCGGGGAGCTGTTTTTT. Residues: CASSPNPRTTGIGELFF. This rearrangement joins TRBV7-3 to TRBJ2-2; 7 bases map to TRBD1. V dropped 5 bases and J dropped 7; count of bases not matched to a gene: 16. CDR1 SGHTA and CDR2 FQGTGA come from the germline V gene. This CDR3 comprises 17 residues.